This record concerns one TCR beta chain sequence. No antigen is known for it. No per-base quality is available; no much larger clone lies one base away. Relative to germline, V is 1 base shorter and J is 3 bases shorter, with 10 bases between their ends. CDR1 and CDR2 (LNHDA, SQIVND) derive from the germline V gene (reference sequence). Taken from cysteine to phenylalanine, the CDR3 has 15 residues. Here the CDR3 DNA is all that survives: 45 bases in frame from base 1. TCRbeta CDR3 regions were amplified from genomic DNA by means of the immunoSEQ Assay, a bias-controlled multiplex PCR. Regarding the original processing steps: Nucleated cell counts per sample were estimated from amplification of reference gene primers within the assay. Sequence reads were collapsed and filtered to measure the absolute abundance of every unique TCRbeta CDR3 rearrangement. For each sample, productive Simpson clonality was calculated as the square root of Simpson's diversity index across productive rearrangements. This is the immuneACCESS table as TCRdb keeps it, with only in-frame sequences that have V and J called. A part of the clones is gone; compared with another copy, unresolved V genes explain less than half, and the rest is unexplained. V, J and clone size are those of that table, while D and trimming were read from the DNA. Present in this sample are 150,000 to 200,000 clones, roughly 84% of which were seen just once. The leading ten clones occupy 1.5% of the sample.

This record comes from a study of blood T cell repertoires in COVID-19 (dated by TCRdb to about 2020). Background on the whole study: Samples covering the acute and convalescent phases of COVID-19 were provided by collaborators in the United States, Italy and Spain. The prospective study material was composed of cDNA or gDNA derived from T cells, B-cell-depleted T cells, or PBMCs. Subjects who had been exposed to COVID-19, were actively infected with it, or had recovered from it provided the deeply sampled blood TCRbeta repertoires that made up the dataset. The repertoires were released in a freely available public database meant as a resource for research on the immune response to SARS-CoV-2. Samples were obtained from the ongoing ImmuneRACE study (first 160 participants) and from some 1,300 subjects provided by 6 global collaborators. Nearly every sample came with metadata listing a de-identified subject ID, COVID-19 status, age in years and sex. Where available, HLA class I and class II types were taken from metadata supplied by the sample provider and were not determined by assay-based typing. Study-wide conclusions, independent of this receptor: How much clinical and demographic metadata was included differed by source and by participant, and the metadata was provided uncurated.

Collaborating institutions collected whole blood in K2EDTA tubes following their own protocols. For TCRbeta analysis, collaborators shipped samples in one of three forms: frozen whole blood, isolated PBMCs, or DNA extracted from either of those sample types. The TCR was taken from a human donor in a cohort sampled during active COVID-19. Rearrangement joined TRBV19 to TRBJ1-5, with the D gene call left open. Sequenced: peripheral blood. The CDR3 corresponds to CASSIVSGPNQPQHF. The DNA sequence follows: TGTGCCAGTAGTATAGTGTCAGGCCCCAATCAGCCCCAGCATTTT. With the rest looked up from the reference TRBV19 and TRBJ1-5 genes rather than sequenced, the full variable domain is DGGITQSPKYLFRKEGQNVTLSCEQNLNHDAMYWYRQDPGQGLRLIYYSQIVNDFQKGDIAEGYSVSREKKESFPLTVTSAQKNPTAFYLCASSIVSGPNQPQHFGDGTRLSIL.